This TCR beta chain derives from a study of T cells after yellow fever vaccination. This clonotype was observed a handful of times. Antigen specificity is unknown. 5'RACE template switching added a universal primer site and UMIs to TCR cDNA. Via MiXCR, TCRdb re-called the 5' RACE reads, giving one row per CDR3 protein. Here the sample spans a few hundred thousand distinct CDR3 sequences, 8.7% being singletons. Study observations and caveats: It was the secondary response that reached its peak faster, day 5 versus 15, but it was weaker. FACS-sorted repertoires could contain abundant clonotypes contaminating from the bulk population. CD4 and CD8 compartments shared a small share of clonotypes.

The germline CDR1 and CDR2 sequences are MNHEY and SMNVEV (reference sequence). Trimming cost V 3 bases and J 7 bases, with 13 bases left between them. The CDR3 runs to 14 residues. The clonotype was recovered from a man aged 18 to 35 who received the YFV17D yellow fever vaccine. The source material was PBMCs, sampled on the day of the first yellow fever vaccination. The gene calls are TRBV27 and TRBJ1-5; D is possibly TRBD1 (5 bases). The CDR3 here is CASSFSTVGQPQHF. The DNA for the CDR3 is TGTGCCAGCAGTTTCTCGACAGTCGGCCAGCCCCAGCATTTT.